This T cell receptor beta chain was sequenced for a study of T cell repertoires in cytomegalovirus infection. The wider study: Indications came from public TCR beta signatures; they pointed to CMV infection and to a matching HLA type. Whole-study results and caveats: Identification of carriers of CMV plus the relevant HLA was achieved through cumulative public TCR beta family frequency. Ex vivo, HLA-C-restricted CMV-specific TCR beta clonotypes prevailed over the rest of the response.

On this clonotype itself: The antigen remains undetermined.

TCRdb recomputed calls from the reads with MiXCR, one row per CDR3 protein. The profile shows 740,000 or so distinct CDR3 sequences, 35% to 45% of them singletons. V was clipped by 5 bases and J by 4 bases; unmatched bases: 7. The CDR3 totals 14 residues. CDR1 and CDR2 (germline): MNHNS, SASEGT. Sequenced sample: PBMCs. The chain combines TRBV6-1 with TRBJ2-7; 8 bases match TRBD2. This clonotype was obtained from a human donor in good health (CMV status not recorded). Some clones in this sample may be carry-over from other donors' samples. CDR3 amino acids: CASSYSGLAYEQYF. Here the CDR3 DNA reads TGTGCCAGCAGTTATTCCGGACTAGCTTACGAGCAGTACTTC.